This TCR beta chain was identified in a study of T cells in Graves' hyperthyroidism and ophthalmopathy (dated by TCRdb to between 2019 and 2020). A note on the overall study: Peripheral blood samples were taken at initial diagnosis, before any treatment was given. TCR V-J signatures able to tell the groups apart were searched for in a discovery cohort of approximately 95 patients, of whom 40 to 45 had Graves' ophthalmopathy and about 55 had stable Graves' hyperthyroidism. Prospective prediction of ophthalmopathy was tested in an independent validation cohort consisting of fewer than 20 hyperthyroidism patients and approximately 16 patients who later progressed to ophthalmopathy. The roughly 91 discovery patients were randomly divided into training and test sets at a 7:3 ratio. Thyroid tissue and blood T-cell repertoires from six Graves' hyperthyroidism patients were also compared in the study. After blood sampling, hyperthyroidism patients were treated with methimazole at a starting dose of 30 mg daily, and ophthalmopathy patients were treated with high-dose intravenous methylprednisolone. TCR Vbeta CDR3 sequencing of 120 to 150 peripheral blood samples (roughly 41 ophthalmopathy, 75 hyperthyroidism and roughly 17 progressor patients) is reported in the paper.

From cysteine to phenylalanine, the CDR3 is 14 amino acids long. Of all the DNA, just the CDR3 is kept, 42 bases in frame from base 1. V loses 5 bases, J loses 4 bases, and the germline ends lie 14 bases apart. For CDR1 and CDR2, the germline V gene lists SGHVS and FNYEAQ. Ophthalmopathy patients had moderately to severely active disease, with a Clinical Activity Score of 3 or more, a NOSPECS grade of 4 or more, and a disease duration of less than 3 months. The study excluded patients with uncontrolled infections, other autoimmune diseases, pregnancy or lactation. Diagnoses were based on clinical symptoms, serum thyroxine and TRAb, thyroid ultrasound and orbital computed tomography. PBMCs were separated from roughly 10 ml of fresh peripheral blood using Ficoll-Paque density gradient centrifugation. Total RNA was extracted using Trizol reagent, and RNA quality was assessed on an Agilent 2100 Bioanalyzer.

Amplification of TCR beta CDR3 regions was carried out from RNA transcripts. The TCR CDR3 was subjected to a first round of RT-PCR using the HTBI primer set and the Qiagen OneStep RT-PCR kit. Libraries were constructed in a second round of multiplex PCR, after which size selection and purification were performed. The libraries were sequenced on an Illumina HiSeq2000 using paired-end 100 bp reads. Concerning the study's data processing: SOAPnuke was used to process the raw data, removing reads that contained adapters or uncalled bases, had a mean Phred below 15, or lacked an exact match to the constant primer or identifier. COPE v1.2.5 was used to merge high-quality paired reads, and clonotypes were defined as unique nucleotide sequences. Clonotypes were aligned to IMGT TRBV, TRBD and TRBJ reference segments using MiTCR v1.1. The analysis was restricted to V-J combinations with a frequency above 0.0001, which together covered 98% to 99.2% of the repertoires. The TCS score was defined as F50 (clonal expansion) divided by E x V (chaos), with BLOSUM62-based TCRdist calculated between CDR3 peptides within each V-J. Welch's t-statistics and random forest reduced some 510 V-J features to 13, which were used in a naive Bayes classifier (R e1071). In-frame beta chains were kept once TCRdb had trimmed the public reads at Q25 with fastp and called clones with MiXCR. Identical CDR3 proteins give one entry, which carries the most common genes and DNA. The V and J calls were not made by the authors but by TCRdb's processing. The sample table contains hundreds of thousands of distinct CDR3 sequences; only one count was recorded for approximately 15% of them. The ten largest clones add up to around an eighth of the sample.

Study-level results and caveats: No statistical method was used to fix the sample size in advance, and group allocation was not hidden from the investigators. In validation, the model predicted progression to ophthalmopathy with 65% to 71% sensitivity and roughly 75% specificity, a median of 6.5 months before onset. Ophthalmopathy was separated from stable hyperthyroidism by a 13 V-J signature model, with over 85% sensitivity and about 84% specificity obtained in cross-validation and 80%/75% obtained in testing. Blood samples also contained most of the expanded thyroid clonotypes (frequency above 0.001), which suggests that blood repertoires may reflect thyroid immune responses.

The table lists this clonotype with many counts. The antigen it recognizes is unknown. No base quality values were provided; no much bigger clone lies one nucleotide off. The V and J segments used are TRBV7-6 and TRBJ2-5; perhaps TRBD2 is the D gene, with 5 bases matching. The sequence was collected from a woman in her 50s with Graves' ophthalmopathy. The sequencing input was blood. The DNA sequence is TGTGCCAGCAGCCGGACTTCCCTTGCAGAGACCCAGTACTTC. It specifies CASSRTSLAETQYF.